What follows are 5 T cell receptor beta chains derived from one specimen sequenced in a study of post-analysis software for immune sequencing data. Findings and limits, study-wide: Compared with controls, patients had more of 4 to 6 TRBV segments, including TRBV5-6, TRBV5-1 and TRBV20-1.

These receptors' targets are unknown. Libraries were made from TCR beta cDNA, and they carried unique molecular identifiers. TCRdb passed the PCR reads through MiXCR, listing each CDR3 protein once. The table records about half a million distinct CDR3 sequences, roughly 45% of them present only once. The sequenced sample was blood. These receptors were collected from a girl aged 10-17 years with multiple sclerosis.

The V and J genes are TRBV20-1 and TRBJ2-1, with 7 bases aligning to TRBD2. J lost 9 bases, V lost 6 bases, and 5 bases had no gene match. Germline assignment: CDR1 DFQATT and CDR2 SNEGSKA (reference sequence). CDR3 length: 11 amino acids. CDR3 sequence: CSAGRGSEQFF. CDR3 DNA sequence: TGCAGTGCAGGGAGGGGAAGTGAGCAGTTCTTC.

The chain employs TRBV20-1 and TRBJ1-4, with no clear D. This CDR3 has 11 residues. Germline V lookup: CDR1 DFQATT, CDR2 SNEGSKA (reference sequence). Trimming removed 2 bases from V and 7 bases from J, with 5 bases in between. In DNA form, the CDR3 reads TGCAGTGCTAGACGAGGTGAAAAACTGTTTTTT. It encodes CSARRGEKLFF.

This clonotype was seen only a few times. The rearrangement uses TRBV7-2 and TRBJ2-3, with 7 bases fitting TRBD2. Germline V gene data show CDR1 as SGHTA and CDR2 as FQGNSA. Trimming took 6 bases from V and 4 from J; bases not matched to a gene: 7. This CDR3 comprises 14 residues. CDR3: CASSRGVLADTQYF. The DNA of the CDR3 is TGTGCCAGCAGTCGGGGGGTTTTGGCAGATACGCAGTATTTT. The whole variable domain, remainder taken from reference TRBV7-2 and TRBJ2-3, is GAGVSQSPSNKVTEKGKDVELRCDPISGHTALYWYRQSLGQGLEFLIYFQGNSAPDKSGLPSDRFSAERTGGSVSTLTIQRTQQEDSAVYLCASSRGVLADTQYFGPGTRLTVL.

About this clonotype itself: Mismatch with germline at one junction end may stem from a read error. The J gene is TRBJ2-5, the V gene TRBV2, with TRBD2 matching over 13 bases. Matching the DNA end better, TRBJ2-7 makes the J call doubtful. Germline-derived CDR1 and CDR2 are SNHLY and FYNNEI. This CDR3 is built from 19 residues. CDR3: CANSEALQWTSGRLYEQYF. DNA of the CDR3: TGTGCCAACAGTGAAGCGCTTCAGTGGACTAGCGGGAGATTGTACGAGCAGTACTTC.

V is TRBV20-1 and J is TRBJ2-5; 10 bases agree with TRBD2. CDR1 is DFQATT and CDR2 is SNEGSKA in the germline V gene (reference sequence). The CDR3 has 14 amino acids. The junction had 5 bases not matched to a gene; V was cut back by 1 base and J by 6 bases. CDR3 nucleotides: TGCAGTGCTAGAGGGCTAGCGGGAGTACAGACCCAGTACTTC. Its protein product is CSARGLAGVQTQYF.